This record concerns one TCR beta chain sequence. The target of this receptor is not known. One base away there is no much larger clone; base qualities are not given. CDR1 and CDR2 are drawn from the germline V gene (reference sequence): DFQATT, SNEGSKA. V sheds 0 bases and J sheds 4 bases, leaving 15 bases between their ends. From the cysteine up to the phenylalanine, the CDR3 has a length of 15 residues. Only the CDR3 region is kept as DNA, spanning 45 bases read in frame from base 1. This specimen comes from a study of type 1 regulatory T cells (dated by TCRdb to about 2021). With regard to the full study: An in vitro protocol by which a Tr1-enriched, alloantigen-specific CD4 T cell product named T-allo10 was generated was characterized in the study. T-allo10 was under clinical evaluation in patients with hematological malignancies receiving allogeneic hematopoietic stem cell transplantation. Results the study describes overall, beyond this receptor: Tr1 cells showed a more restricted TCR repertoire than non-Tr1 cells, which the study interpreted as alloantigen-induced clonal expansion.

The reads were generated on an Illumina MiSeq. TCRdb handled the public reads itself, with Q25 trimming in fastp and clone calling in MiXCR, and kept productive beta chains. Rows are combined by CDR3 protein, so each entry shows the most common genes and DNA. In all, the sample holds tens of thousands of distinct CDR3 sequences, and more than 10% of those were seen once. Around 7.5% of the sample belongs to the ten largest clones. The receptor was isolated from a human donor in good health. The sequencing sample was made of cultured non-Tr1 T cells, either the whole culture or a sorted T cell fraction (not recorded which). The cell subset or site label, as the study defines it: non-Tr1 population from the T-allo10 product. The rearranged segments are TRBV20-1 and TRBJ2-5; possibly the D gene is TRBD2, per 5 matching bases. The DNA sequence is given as TGCAGTGCTAGAGATCTCGGGGAATGGGGAGAGACCCAGTACTTC. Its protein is CSARDLGEWGETQYF.